What follows are 10 T cell receptor beta chains derived from one specimen sequenced in a study of T cell responses to AZD1222 COVID-19 vaccine. Sequencing used immunoSEQ multiplex PCR; TCRdb keeps in-frame clones, though not all of them. The table has about 89,000 clones, around 90% seen once. The sample consisted of peripheral blood, taken 28 days after the second AZD1222 dose. The receptors shown here come from an adult who received the AZD1222 COVID-19 vaccine.

The chain employs TRBV30 and TRBJ2-7; tentatively, D is TRBD2 (6 bases). Per germline, CDR1 GTSNPN and CDR2 SVGIG (reference sequence). Between the trimmed V and J ends, which lost 6 bases and 1 base, there was a span of 13 bases. The CDR3 runs 13 residues. CDR3 amino acids: CACGGESSYEQYF. The CDR3 bases are TGTGCCTGCGGCGGGGAATCTTCCTACGAGCAGTACTTC.

The rearrangement joins TRBV7-2 to TRBJ2-3, with 9 nucleotides matching TRBD1. The CDR3 extends over 14 amino acids. The germline V gene encodes CDR1 SGHTA and CDR2 FQGNSA. The V and J ends lost 4 bases and 11 bases, in that order; junction bases with no gene match: 10. The CDR3 DNA reads TGTGCCAGCAGCTCGGACAGGGGAAGCCCACAGCAGTATTTT. This codes for CASSSDRGSPQQYF. Full variable domain (remainder filled in from reference TRBV7-2 and TRBJ2-3): GAGVSQSPSNKVTEKGKDVELRCDPISGHTALYWYRQSLGQGLEFLIYFQGNSAPDKSGLPSDRFSAERTGGSVSTLTIQRTQQEDSAVYLCASSSDRGSPQQYFGPGTRLTVL.

V and J are TRBV10-3 and TRBJ1-1; TRBD1 might be the D (5 bases). The V end lost 6 bases, the J end lost 5 bases, and 10 bases lay between the germline ends. The CDR3 length is 12 residues. Germline V gene data show CDR1 as ENHRY and CDR2 as SYGVKD. CDR3 region: CAISPGATEAFF. The CDR3 DNA follows: TGTGCCATCAGCCCCGGGGCGACTGAAGCTTTCTTT.

The V and J genes are TRBV27 and TRBJ2-6; 8 nucleotides line up with TRBD2. Germline V gene sequence: CDR1 MNHEY, CDR2 SMNVEV (reference sequence). CDR3 length: 17 amino acids. Germline trimming cut 4 bases from V and 0 bases from J; bases unmatched to any gene: 5. The CDR3 DNA reads as TGTGCCAGCAGTTCCGGGACTAGTAGCTCTGGGGCCAACGTCCTGACTTTC. It specifies CASSSGTSSSGANVLTF.

V usage is TRBV5-6 and J usage is TRBJ1-3, with no clear D. V lost 2 bases to trimming and J lost 0 bases, with 12 bases between them. Germline CDR1 SGHDT, CDR2 YYEEEE. This CDR3 spans 16 amino acids. The CDR3 loop is CASSFGARSSGNTIYF. The CDR3 nucleotides read TGTGCCAGCAGCTTTGGCGCCAGGAGCTCTGGAAACACCATATATTTT.

The table lists this clone with a few counts. This chain uses TRBV5-4 with TRBJ2-7; 14 nucleotides line up with TRBD2. This CDR3 has 15 residues. Trimming took 4 bases from V and 3 from J; bases not matched to a gene: 3. Germline V gene sequence: CDR1 SGHNT, CDR2 YYREEE (reference sequence). The CDR3 DNA is TGTGCCAGCAGCGGGGGGACTAGCGGGGGCTACGAGCAGTACTTC. It is translated as CASSGGTSGGYEQYF.

The chain combines TRBV27 with TRBJ2-7, with 16 bases identical to TRBD2. Trimming cost V 5 bases and J 5 bases; bases outside gene matches: 6. This CDR3 is built from 16 residues. The germline V gene has CDR1 MNHEY and CDR2 SMNVEV (reference sequence). CDR3 amino acids: CASSETGLAGGHEQYF. The CDR3 DNA reads as TGTGCCAGCAGTGAAACGGGACTAGCGGGAGGGCACGAGCAGTACTTC.

The chain couples TRBV9 to TRBJ1-2, with a weak D call TRBD1 (5 bases). The CDR3 covers 15 residues. V was trimmed by 0 bases and J by 4 bases, leaving 13 bases between them. Germline lookup yields CDR1 SGDLS and CDR2 YYNGEE. CDR3 coding DNA: TGTGCCAGCAGCGTAGGAGGCAGGGTTCGCTATGGCTACACCTTC. It codes for CASSVGGRVRYGYTF.

The rearrangement links TRBV3-1 (or the pseudogene TRBV3-2) to TRBJ2-3; 8 positions match TRBD2. With 1 base clipped from V and 4 bases from J, the junction kept 1 base outside the gene matches. The CDR3 extends over 14 amino acids. Per the germline V gene, CDR1 is LGHDT and CDR2 is YNNKEL (reference sequence). The CDR3 spells CASSQGTSPDTQYF. CDR3 DNA sequence: TGTGCCAGCAGCCAAGGGACTAGCCCAGATACGCAGTATTTT.

This chain links TRBV7-8 with TRBJ2-1; D unresolved. The CDR3 contains 16 residues. Trimming took 0 bases from V and 8 from J, leaving 17 bases between them. Germline V gene data show CDR1 as SGHVS and CDR2 as FQNEAQ. The CDR3 sequence is CASSLAGGSREDEQFF. CDR3 nucleotide sequence: TGTGCCAGCAGCTTAGCGGGTGGATCACGTGAGGATGAGCAGTTCTTC.